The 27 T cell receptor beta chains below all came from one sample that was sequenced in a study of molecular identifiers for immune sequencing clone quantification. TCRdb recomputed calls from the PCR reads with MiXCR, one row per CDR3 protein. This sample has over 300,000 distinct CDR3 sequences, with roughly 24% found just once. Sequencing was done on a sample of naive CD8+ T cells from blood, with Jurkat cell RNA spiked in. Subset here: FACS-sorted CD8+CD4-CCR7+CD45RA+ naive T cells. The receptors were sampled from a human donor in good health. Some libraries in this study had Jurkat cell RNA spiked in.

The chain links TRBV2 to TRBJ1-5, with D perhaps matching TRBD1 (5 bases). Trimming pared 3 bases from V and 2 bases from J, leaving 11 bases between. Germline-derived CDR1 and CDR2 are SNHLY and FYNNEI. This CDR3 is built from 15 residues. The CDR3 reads CASSDERGRNQPQHF. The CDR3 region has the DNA TGTGCCAGCAGTGACGAAAGGGGACGCAATCAGCCCCAGCATTTT.

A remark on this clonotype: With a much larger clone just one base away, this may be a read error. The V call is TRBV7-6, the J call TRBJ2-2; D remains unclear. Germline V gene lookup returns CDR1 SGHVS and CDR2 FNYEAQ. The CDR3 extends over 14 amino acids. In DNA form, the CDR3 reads TGTGCCAGCGGCTTAGACCTTCCTTCGGGGGAGCTGTTTTTT. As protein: CASGLDLPSGELFF.

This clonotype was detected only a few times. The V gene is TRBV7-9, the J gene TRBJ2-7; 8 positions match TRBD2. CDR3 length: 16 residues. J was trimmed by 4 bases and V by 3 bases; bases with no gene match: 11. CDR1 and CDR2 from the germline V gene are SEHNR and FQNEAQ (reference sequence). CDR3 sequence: CASSLPSSGRHYEQYF. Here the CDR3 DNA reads TGTGCCAGCAGCTTGCCTTCCAGCGGGAGACATTACGAGCAGTACTTC.

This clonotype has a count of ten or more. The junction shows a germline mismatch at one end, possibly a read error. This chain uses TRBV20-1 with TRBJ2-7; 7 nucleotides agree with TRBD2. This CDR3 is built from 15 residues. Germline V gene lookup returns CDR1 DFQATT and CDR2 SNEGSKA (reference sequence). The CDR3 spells CSARATTSVSYEQYF. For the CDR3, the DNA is TGCAGTGCCAGAGCCACAACTAGCGTCTCCTACGAGCAGTACTTC.

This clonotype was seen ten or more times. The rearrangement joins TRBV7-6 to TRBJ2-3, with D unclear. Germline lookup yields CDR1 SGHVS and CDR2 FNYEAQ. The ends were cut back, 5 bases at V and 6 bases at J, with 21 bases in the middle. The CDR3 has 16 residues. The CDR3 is CASSPMFLDMKDTQYF. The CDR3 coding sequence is TGTGCCAGCAGCCCGATGTTCCTGGATATGAAGGATACGCAGTATTTT.

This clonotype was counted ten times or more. The CDR3 nucleotides are TGCAGTGCTGGTCCAGGAGAGAAACCCTACAATGAGCAGTTCTTC. As protein: CSAGPGEKPYNEQFF. The chain recombines TRBV20-1 with TRBJ2-1; D gene unclear. The CDR3 has 15 residues. Trimming pared 5 bases from V and 2 bases from J, leaving 16 bases between. Germline V CDR1 and CDR2: DFQATT, SNEGSKA (reference sequence).

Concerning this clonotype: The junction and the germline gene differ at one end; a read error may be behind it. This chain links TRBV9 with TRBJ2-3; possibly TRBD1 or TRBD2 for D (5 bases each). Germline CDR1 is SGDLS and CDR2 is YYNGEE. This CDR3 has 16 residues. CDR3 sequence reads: CASSEGANSITGTQYF. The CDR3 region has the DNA TGTGCCAGCAGCGAGGGAGCGAACTCGATTACAGGTACGCAGTATTTT.

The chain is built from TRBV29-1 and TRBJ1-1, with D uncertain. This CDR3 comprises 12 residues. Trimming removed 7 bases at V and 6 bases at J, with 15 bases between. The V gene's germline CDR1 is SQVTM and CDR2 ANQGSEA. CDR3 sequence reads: CSGNSINAEAFF. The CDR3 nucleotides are TGCAGCGGCAACAGCATCAACGCTGAAGCTTTCTTT.

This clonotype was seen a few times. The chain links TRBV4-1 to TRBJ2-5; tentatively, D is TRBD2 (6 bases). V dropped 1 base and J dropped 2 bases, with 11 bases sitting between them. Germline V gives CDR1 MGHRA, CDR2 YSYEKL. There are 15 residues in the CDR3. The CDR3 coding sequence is TGCGCCAGCAGCCAAGTGGAGGGGCTACAAGAGACCCAGTACTTC. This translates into CASSQVEGLQETQYF.

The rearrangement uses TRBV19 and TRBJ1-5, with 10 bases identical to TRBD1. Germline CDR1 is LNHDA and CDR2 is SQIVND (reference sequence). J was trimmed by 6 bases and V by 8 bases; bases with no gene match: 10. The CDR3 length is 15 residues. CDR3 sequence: CASRPQGQGSQPQHF. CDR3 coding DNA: TGTGCCAGTCGCCCCCAGGGACAGGGGAGTCAGCCCCAGCATTTT.

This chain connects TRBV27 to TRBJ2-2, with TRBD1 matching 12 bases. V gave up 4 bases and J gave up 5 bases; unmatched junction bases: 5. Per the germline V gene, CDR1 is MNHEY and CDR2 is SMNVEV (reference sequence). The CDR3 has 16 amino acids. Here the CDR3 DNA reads TGTGCCAGCAGTTCGAGGGACAGGGGGCAGACCGGGGAGCTGTTTTTT. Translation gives CASSSRDRGQTGELFF.

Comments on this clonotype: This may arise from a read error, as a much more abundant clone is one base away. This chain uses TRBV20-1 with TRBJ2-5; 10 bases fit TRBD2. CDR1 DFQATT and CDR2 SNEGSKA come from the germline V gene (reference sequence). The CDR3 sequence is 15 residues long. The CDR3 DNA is TGCAGTGCTACGAGTCTAGCGGGGGCCCAAGAGCCCCAGTACTTC. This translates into CSATSLAGAQEPQYF.

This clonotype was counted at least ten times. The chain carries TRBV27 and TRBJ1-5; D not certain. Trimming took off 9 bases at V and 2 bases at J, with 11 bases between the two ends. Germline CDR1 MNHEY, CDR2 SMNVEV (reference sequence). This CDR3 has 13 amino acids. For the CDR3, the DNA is TGTGCCAGTAAACCCTTCGGCAATCAGCCCCAGCATTTT. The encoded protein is CASKPFGNQPQHF.

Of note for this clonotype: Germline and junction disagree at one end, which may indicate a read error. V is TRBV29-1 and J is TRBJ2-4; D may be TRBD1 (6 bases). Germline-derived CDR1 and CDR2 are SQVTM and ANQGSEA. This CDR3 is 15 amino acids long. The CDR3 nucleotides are TGCAGCGTTGTTGGGGGCCCCATCGCCAAAACCATTCAGTACTTC. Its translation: CSVVGGPIAKTIQYF.

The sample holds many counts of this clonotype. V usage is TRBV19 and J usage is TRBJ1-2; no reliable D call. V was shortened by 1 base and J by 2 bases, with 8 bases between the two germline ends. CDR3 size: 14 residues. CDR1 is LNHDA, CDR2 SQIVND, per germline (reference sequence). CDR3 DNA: TGTGCCAGTAGTATAGCTCTGGGAAACTATGGCTACACCTTC. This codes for CASSIALGNYGYTF.

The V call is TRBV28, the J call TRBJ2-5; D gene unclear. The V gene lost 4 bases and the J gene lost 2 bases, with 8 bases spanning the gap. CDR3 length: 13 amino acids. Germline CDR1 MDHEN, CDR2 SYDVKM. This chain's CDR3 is CASSWNLQETQYF. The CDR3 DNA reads TGTGCCAGCAGTTGGAATTTGCAAGAGACCCAGTACTTC.

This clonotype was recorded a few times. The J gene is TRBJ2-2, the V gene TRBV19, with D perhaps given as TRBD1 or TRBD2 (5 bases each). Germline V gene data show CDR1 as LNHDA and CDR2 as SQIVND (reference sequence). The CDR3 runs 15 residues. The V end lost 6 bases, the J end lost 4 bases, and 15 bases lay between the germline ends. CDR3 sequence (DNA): TGTGCCAGTAGAACGGGAACCAGGGCCACCGGGGAGCTGTTTTTT. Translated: CASRTGTRATGELFF.

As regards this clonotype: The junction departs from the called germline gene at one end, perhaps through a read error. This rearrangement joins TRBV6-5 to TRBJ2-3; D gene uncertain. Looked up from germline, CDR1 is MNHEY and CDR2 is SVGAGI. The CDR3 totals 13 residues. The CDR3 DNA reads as TGTGCCAGCAGTTACGGCGGCACAGATAAGCAGTATTTT. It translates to CASSYGGTDKQYF.

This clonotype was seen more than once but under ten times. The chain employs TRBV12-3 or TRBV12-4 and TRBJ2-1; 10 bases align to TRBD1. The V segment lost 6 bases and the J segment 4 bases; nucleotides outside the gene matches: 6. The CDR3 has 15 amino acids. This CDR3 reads CASRRTGGGYNEQFF. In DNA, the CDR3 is TGTGCCAGCAGAAGGACAGGGGGTGGGTACAATGAGCAGTTCTTC.

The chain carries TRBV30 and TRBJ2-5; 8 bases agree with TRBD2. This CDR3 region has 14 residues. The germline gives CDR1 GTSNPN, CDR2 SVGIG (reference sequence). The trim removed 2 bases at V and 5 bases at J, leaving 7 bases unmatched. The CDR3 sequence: CAWSSGGGGETQYF. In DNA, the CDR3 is TGTGCCTGGAGTTCGGGGGGGGGCGGGGAGACCCAGTACTTC. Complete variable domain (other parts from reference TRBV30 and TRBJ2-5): SQTIHQWPATLVQPVGSPLSLECTVEGTSNPNLYWYRQAAGRGLQLLFYSVGIGQISSEVPQNLSASRPQDRQFILSSKKLLLSDSGFYLCAWSSGGGGETQYFGPGTRLLVL.

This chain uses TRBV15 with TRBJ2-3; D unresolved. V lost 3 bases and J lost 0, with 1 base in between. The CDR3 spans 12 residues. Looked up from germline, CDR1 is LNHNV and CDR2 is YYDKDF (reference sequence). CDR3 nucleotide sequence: TGTGCCACCAGCAGGAGCACAGATACGCAGTATTTT. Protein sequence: CATSRSTDTQYF.

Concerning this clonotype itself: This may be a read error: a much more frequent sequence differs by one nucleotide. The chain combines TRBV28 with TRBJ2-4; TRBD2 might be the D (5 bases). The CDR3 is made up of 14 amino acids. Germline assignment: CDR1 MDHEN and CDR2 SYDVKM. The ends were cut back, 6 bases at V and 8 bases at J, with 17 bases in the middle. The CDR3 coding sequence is TGTGCCAGCAGCCCGGACGGGGTGATGGACATTCAGTACTTC. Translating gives CASSPDGVMDIQYF. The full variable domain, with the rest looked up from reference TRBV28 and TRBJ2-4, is DVKVTQSSRYLVKRTGEKVFLECVQDMDHENMFWYRQDPGLGLRLIYFSYDVKMKEKGDIPEGYSVSREKKERFSLILESASTNQTSMYLCASSPDGVMDIQYFGAGTRLSVL.

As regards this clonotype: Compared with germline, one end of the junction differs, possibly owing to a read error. Here the CDR3 reads CASSTTDTSYVQYF. DNA for the CDR3: TGTGCCAGCAGTACAACGGACACCTCCTACGTGCAGTACTTC. This chain links TRBV12-3 or TRBV12-4 with TRBJ2-7; tentatively, D is TRBD1 (5 bases). The CDR3 consists of 14 residues.

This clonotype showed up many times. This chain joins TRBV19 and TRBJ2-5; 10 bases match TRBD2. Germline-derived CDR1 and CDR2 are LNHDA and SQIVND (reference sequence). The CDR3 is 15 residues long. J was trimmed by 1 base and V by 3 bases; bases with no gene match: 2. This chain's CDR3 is CASSIPSGGQETQYF. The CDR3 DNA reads TGTGCCAGTAGTATCCCTAGCGGGGGCCAAGAGACCCAGTACTTC.

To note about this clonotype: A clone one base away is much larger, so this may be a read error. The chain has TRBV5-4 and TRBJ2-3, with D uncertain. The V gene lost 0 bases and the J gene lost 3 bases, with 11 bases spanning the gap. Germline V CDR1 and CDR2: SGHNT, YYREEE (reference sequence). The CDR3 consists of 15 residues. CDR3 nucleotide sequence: TGTGCCAGCAGCTTGGCGACGTACCCAACAGATACGCAGTATTTT. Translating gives CASSLATYPTDTQYF. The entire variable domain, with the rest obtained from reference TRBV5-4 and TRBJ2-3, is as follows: ETGVTQSPTHLIKTRGQQVTLRCSSQSGHNTVSWYQQALGQGPQFIFQYYREEENGRGNFPPRFSGLQFPNYSSELNVNALELDDSALYLCASSLATYPTDTQYFGPGTRLTVL.

CDR3 bases: TGTGCCATCAGTGAGTCGTTCGGGACAGATACCTACGAGCAGTACTTC. Translation: CAISESFGTDTYEQYF. The rearrangement joins TRBV10-3 to TRBJ2-7; TRBD1 aligns across 7 bases. The CDR3 sequence is 16 residues long. Per germline, CDR1 ENHRY and CDR2 SYGVKD. J was trimmed by 2 bases and V by 0 bases; bases with no gene match: 7.

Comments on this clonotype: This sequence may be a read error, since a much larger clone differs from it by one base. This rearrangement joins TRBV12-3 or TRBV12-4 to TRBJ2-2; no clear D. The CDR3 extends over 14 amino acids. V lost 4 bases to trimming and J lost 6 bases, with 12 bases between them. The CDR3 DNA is TGTGCCAGCAGTTCTACGCCTGGACCCGGGGAGCTGTTTTTT. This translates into CASSSTPGPGELFF.